The source of this T cell receptor beta chain is a study of chemoradiotherapy in HPV16-positive cancers. Study background: Candidate HPV-specific T-cell clones and common TCR motifs came from functional assays in a couple of HPV16-positive patients. The study's findings and limits: HPV-specific T cells were functionally defined from only a couple of HPV16-positive patients. During treatment, candidate HPV-specific clones and E7-related motifs expanded in tumor.

Note on this clone: The antigen is unknown.

Generated by immunoSEQ multiplex PCR, the TCRdb table keeps only in-frame clones and is missing some. Altogether about 20,000 clones are present, roughly 92% being singletons, with the ten largest covering 15% to 20%. The CDR3 covers 17 residues. J lost 1 base, V lost 3 bases, and 12 bases had no gene match. The V gene is TRBV5-3, the J gene TRBJ1-1, with 7 bases matching TRBD1. TRBV5-3 is sorted into the ORF group, with uncertain function. This TCR derives from a human donor with HPV-associated anogenital cancer. Material: blood, obtained from a patient who underwent chemoradiotherapy. CDR3 loop: CARSSNRGFEANTEAFF. The CDR3 DNA sequence: TGTGCCAGAAGCTCCAACAGGGGTTTTGAGGCGAACACTGAAGCTTTCTTT.